This passage covers 29 T cell receptor beta chains from one sample sequenced in a study of T cell responses to AZD1222 COVID-19 vaccine. The assay was immunoSEQ multiplex PCR, and TCRdb's table has in-frame clones only and misses some. This table has approximately 190,000 clones, roughly 92% appearing once. Sample: peripheral blood, taken 28 days after the second dose of the MenACWY control vaccine. The receptors originated from an adult who received the MenACWY meningococcal vaccine as a control.

J is TRBJ1-5 and V is TRBV19, with D uncertain. Germline CDR1 reads LNHDA; CDR2 reads SQIVND (reference sequence). The CDR3 runs to 13 residues. The germline V and J ends were trimmed by 4 bases and 5 bases, with 9 bases remaining between them. The CDR3 here is CASSTGKDQPQHF. The CDR3 DNA follows: TGTGCCAGTAGTACCGGGAAGGATCAGCCCCAGCATTTT.

The V gene is TRBV7-2, the J gene TRBJ2-2; D is unclear. V was trimmed by 4 bases and J by 0 bases, leaving 9 bases between them. Germline V gene data show CDR1 as SGHTA and CDR2 as FQGNSA. The CDR3 length is 15 residues. The CDR3 sequence: CASSSVPPNTGELFF. The CDR3 nucleotides are TGTGCCAGCAGCTCCGTTCCCCCGAACACCGGGGAGCTGTTTTTT. The full variable domain, completed using reference TRBV7-2 and TRBJ2-2, is GAGVSQSPSNKVTEKGKDVELRCDPISGHTALYWYRQSLGQGLEFLIYFQGNSAPDKSGLPSDRFSAERTGGSVSTLTIQRTQQEDSAVYLCASSSVPPNTGELFFGEGSRLTVL.

The rearrangement links TRBV5-6 to TRBJ1-2, with 8 bases fitting TRBD1. The CDR3 loop spans 13 amino acids. Trimming took 0 bases from V and 6 from J; bases not matched to a gene: 1. CDR1 and CDR2 from the germline V gene are SGHDT and YYEEEE. This chain's CDR3 is CASSLAGGNGYTF. In DNA form, the CDR3 reads TGTGCCAGCAGCTTGGCAGGGGGCAATGGCTACACCTTC.

The rearrangement uses TRBV4-2 and TRBJ1-1; TRBD1 aligns across 9 bases. Unmatched junction bases numbered 12, after V lost 0 bases and J lost 7 bases. Germline CDR1 LGHNA, CDR2 YNFKEQ. The CDR3 contains 17 residues. CDR3 in amino acids: CASSQDGTGRRRIEAFF. CDR3 DNA sequence: TGTGCCAGCAGCCAAGATGGGACAGGGCGGCGTAGGATTGAAGCTTTCTTT.

J is TRBJ2-5 and V is TRBV24-1; D perhaps matches TRBD1 (5 bases). The CDR3 is 17 residues long. The V gene's germline CDR1 is KGHDR and CDR2 SFDVKD. V shed 3 bases and J shed 5 bases, with 21 bases lying between them. The CDR3 bases are TGTGCCACCAGTGATCCCCGAGAGGCGGACACCTGGGAGACCCAGTACTTC. This translates into CATSDPREADTWETQYF.

The genes are TRBV12-5 and TRBJ1-5; D perhaps matches TRBD1 (5 bases). The V end was cut by 6 bases, the J end by 3 bases, with 12 bases between. From germline, CDR1 is LGHNT and CDR2 FRNRAP. The CDR3 length is 14 residues. In nucleotides, the CDR3 is TGTGCTAGTGGAAGTGGCAGGGCCAATCAGCCCCAGCATTTT. It encodes CASGSGRANQPQHF.

The chain links TRBV4-1 to TRBJ2-1; TRBD2 agrees at 15 bases. This CDR3 comprises 17 residues. Germline V CDR1 and CDR2: MGHRA, YSYEKL. Trimming removed 4 bases from V and 4 bases from J; junction bases left unmatched: 5. CDR3 region: CASSRGGLAGGYNEQFF. For the CDR3, the DNA is TGCGCCAGCAGCCGAGGCGGACTAGCGGGAGGGTACAATGAGCAGTTCTTC.

This clone was seen once. This chain joins TRBV19 and TRBJ2-1, with 7 bases identical to TRBD2. This CDR3 is 16 amino acids long. CDR1 is LNHDA and CDR2 is SQIVND in the germline V gene (reference sequence). Unmatched junction bases numbered 16, after V lost 6 bases and J lost 8 bases. The CDR3 DNA is TGTGCCAGTAGCCCCATCTCGGTGGGAGGGAGCCATGAGCAGTTCTTC. It is translated as CASSPISVGGSHEQFF.

The rearrangement joins TRBV24-1 to TRBJ2-1, with TRBD2 matching over 7 bases. The CDR3 is 17 residues long. The V gene end was trimmed by 0 bases and the J gene end by 6 bases; junction bases not matched to a gene: 10. Looked up from germline, CDR1 is KGHDR and CDR2 is SFDVKD. CDR3: CATSDLVLTGGPNEQFF. In DNA form, the CDR3 reads TGTGCCACCAGTGATTTGGTACTGACGGGAGGCCCCAATGAGCAGTTCTTC.

This clone was picked up one time. The chain combines TRBV6-4 with TRBJ1-2; no firm D call. V gave up 0 bases and J gave up 7 bases, with 12 bases separating them. Germline lookup yields CDR1 MRHNA and CDR2 SNTAGT. CDR3 length: 14 amino acids. The CDR3 nucleotides read TGTGCCAGCAGTGACTCTCCGGCGATGGGTGGCTACACCTTC. This sequence encodes CASSDSPAMGGYTF.

V gene TRBV7-9 combines with J gene TRBJ1-6; D is ambiguous. Germline V gene lookup returns CDR1 SEHNR and CDR2 FQNEAQ (reference sequence). V shed 1 base and J shed 7 bases, with 8 bases lying between them. The length of the CDR3 is 14 residues. The CDR3 nucleotides are TGTGCCAGCAGCTTAGGGCAGGAAAATTCACCCCTCCACTTT. Translated, it gives CASSLGQENSPLHF.

V usage is TRBV4-3 and J usage is TRBJ2-1; the D is unclear. The V end was cut by 2 bases, the J end by 5 bases, with 10 bases between. CDR1 LGHNA and CDR2 YSLEER come from the germline V gene. CDR3 length equals 14 residues. The CDR3 loop is CASSQLEDHNEQFF. The DNA of the CDR3 is TGCGCCAGCAGCCAACTCGAAGACCACAATGAGCAGTTCTTC.

The rearrangement links TRBV29-1 to TRBJ2-3; 8 bases line up with TRBD2. The CDR3 sequence is 14 residues long. Germline V gene lookup returns CDR1 SQVTM and CDR2 ANQGSEA. V lost 3 bases, J lost 4 bases, and 6 bases stayed unmatched. The CDR3 is CSVDKAGVADTQYF. As DNA, the CDR3 is TGCAGCGTTGACAAAGCGGGAGTTGCAGATACGCAGTATTTT.

The gene calls are TRBV5-4 and TRBJ1-1; D is unresolved. V lost 0 bases and J lost 1, with 7 bases in between. Looked up from germline, CDR1 is SGHNT and CDR2 is YYREEE (reference sequence). The CDR3 length is 14 residues. Here the CDR3 DNA reads TGTGCCAGCAGCTTGGAAAGGGCGAACACTGAAGCTTTCTTT. It yields the protein CASSLERANTEAFF. The variable domain in full, completed from reference TRBV5-4 and TRBJ1-1, reads ETGVTQSPTHLIKTRGQQVTLRCSSQSGHNTVSWYQQALGQGPQFIFQYYREEENGRGNFPPRFSGLQFPNYSSELNVNALELDDSALYLCASSLERANTEAFFGQGTRLTVV.

The chain is built from TRBV25-1 and TRBJ2-1; 12 bases line up with TRBD2. From germline, CDR1 is MGHDK and CDR2 SYGVNS. The CDR3 has 15 residues. CDR3 loop: CVVVIGLAGHNEQFF. CDR3 DNA sequence: TGTGTCGTAGTTATTGGACTAGCGGGACATAATGAGCAGTTCTTC.

The gene calls are TRBV7-3 and TRBJ2-1, with unresolved D. Germline V CDR1 and CDR2: SGHTA, FQGTGA. V gave up 3 bases and J gave up 10 bases, with 16 bases separating them. The CDR3 is 14 amino acids. The CDR3 DNA sequence: TGTGCCAGCAGCTTGGTAGGATCCTCAGGCGAGCAGTTCTTC. Residues: CASSLVGSSGEQFF.

The chain uses TRBV19 and TRBJ1-1, with D possibly TRBD1 on 6 matching bases. Germline CDR1 is LNHDA and CDR2 is SQIVND (reference sequence). Trimming pared 6 bases from V and 1 base from J, leaving 12 bases between. The CDR3 contains 14 residues. The DNA of the CDR3 is TGTGCCAGTAGCCACGGACAGTCGAACACTGAAGCTTTCTTT. Protein product: CASSHGQSNTEAFF.

This chain joins TRBV9 and TRBJ1-5; TRBD1 agrees at 7 bases. J lost 9 bases, V lost 3 bases, and 6 bases had no gene match. This CDR3 has 13 amino acids. Germline V gene sequence: CDR1 SGDLS, CDR2 YYNGEE. Here the CDR3 DNA reads TGTGCCAGCAGCGCACAGGGGTTTTCGCCCCAGCATTTT. Its protein is CASSAQGFSPQHF. The entire variable domain, with the rest obtained from reference TRBV9 and TRBJ1-5, is as follows: DSGVTQTPKHLITATGQRVTLRCSPRSGDLSVYWYQQSLDQGLQFLIQYYNGEERAKGNILERFSAQQFPDLHSELNLSSLELGDSALYFCASSAQGFSPQHFGDGTRLSIL.

V gene TRBV18 combines with J gene TRBJ1-1; D might be TRBD1 (5 bases). In germline, CDR1 is KGHSH, CDR2 LQKENI. Trimming took 0 bases from V and 1 from J, leaving 6 bases between them. CDR3 length equals 14 residues. The CDR3 loop is CASSPPGPNTEAFF. CDR3 in DNA: TGTGCCAGCTCACCACCGGGGCCGAACACTGAAGCTTTCTTT.

This sequence joins TRBV12-3 or TRBV12-4 and TRBJ2-3; D gene uncertain. Trimming pared 7 bases from V and 0 bases from J, leaving 5 bases between. The CDR3 contains 12 residues. CDR3 in DNA: TGTGCCAGCAAGACCAGCACAGATACGCAGTATTTT. Translation gives CASKTSTDTQYF.

V is TRBV6-2 or TRBV6-3 and J is TRBJ1-2; 9 nucleotides agree with TRBD1. Losses at the gene ends were 2 bases for V and 8 bases for J; bases not matched to a gene: 6. Per germline, CDR1 MNHEY and CDR2 SVGEGT. This CDR3 region has 14 residues. The CDR3 DNA sequence: TGTGCCAGCAGTTACCTCGGGACAGGGAGCGGCTACACCTTC. Translating it yields CASSYLGTGSGYTF.

CDR3 sequence: CAISGEEWGAFF. In nucleotides, the CDR3 is TGTGCCATCAGTGGCGAAGAATGGGGAGCTTTCTTT. The rearrangement uses TRBV10-3 and TRBJ1-1; D gene ambiguous. Trimming pared 4 bases from V and 10 bases from J, leaving 13 bases between. The CDR3 has 12 residues. Per germline, CDR1 ENHRY and CDR2 SYGVKD.

The chain has TRBV19 and TRBJ2-2; no reliable D call. Trimming stripped 7 bases from V and 1 base from J, with 13 bases between. Germline CDR1 reads LNHDA; CDR2 reads SQIVND (reference sequence). The CDR3 extends over 15 amino acids. In DNA form, the CDR3 reads TGTGCCAGTACCCCCCCGGCCCGGAACACCGGGGAGCTGTTTTTT. Protein sequence: CASTPPARNTGELFF.

The rearrangement joins TRBV6-5 to TRBJ1-1; 10 bases fit TRBD1. CDR1 MNHEY and CDR2 SVGAGI come from the germline V gene. This CDR3 is built from 14 residues. The V gene end was trimmed by 1 base and the J gene end by 7 bases; junction bases not matched to a gene: 3. The CDR3 DNA sequence: TGTGCCAGCAGTTACTGGGGACAGGGGAGTGAAGCTTTCTTT. Translated: CASSYWGQGSEAFF.

This chain connects TRBV18 to TRBJ2-5; 7 bases align to TRBD1. The CDR3 contains 14 residues. Germline V gene lookup returns CDR1 KGHSH and CDR2 LQKENI. V shed 1 base and J 5 bases; nucleotides not matched to a gene: 4. CDR3 sequence (DNA): TGTGCCAGCTCACCACGAACAGGGGAGGAGACCCAGTACTTC. This encodes CASSPRTGEETQYF.

This rearrangement joins TRBV19 to TRBJ2-3, with D possibly called TRBD1 or TRBD2 (5 bases each). V was clipped by 6 bases and J by 4 bases, with 14 bases between them. Germline V gene data show CDR1 as LNHDA and CDR2 as SQIVND (reference sequence). This CDR3 is built from 14 residues. The DNA of the CDR3 is TGTGCCAGTAGCCTGGGGACCTCTTCAGATACGCAGTATTTT. It encodes CASSLGTSSDTQYF.

In this sample, this clone turned up once. The chain couples TRBV7-2 to TRBJ1-4, with TRBD1 identical over 7 bases. V lost 1 base, J lost 13 bases, and 12 bases stayed unmatched. The CDR3 has 15 residues. Germline V gene lookup returns CDR1 SGHTA and CDR2 FQGNSA. This CDR3 reads CASSLVETGLGRLFF. The CDR3 nucleotides are TGTGCCAGCAGCTTAGTTGAGACAGGGCTCGGTAGACTGTTTTTT.

The chain links TRBV5-1 to TRBJ1-2; 12 bases fit TRBD1. V lost 0 bases and J lost 13; bases outside the gene matches: 7. This CDR3 has 14 residues. CDR1 and CDR2 from the germline V gene are SGHRS and YFSETQ. The CDR3 DNA sequence: TGCGCCAGCAGCTTGGCCGGGGGACAGGGGGCGTCCACCTTC. It translates to CASSLAGGQGASTF.

This chain links TRBV7-9 with TRBJ1-1, with D perhaps matching TRBD1 (5 bases). This CDR3 comprises 17 residues. The V and J ends lost 5 bases and 1 base respectively, with 20 bases between them. Per germline, CDR1 SEHNR and CDR2 FQNEAQ (reference sequence). The CDR3 loop reads CASSGPFGGLPNTEAFF. The CDR3 DNA reads as TGTGCCAGCAGCGGCCCCTTTGGGGGACTCCCGAACACTGAAGCTTTCTTT.